These 21 T cell receptor beta chains were sequenced from one sample in a study of CD8 T cells in ankylosing spondylitis. TCRdb called the 5' RACE reads again in MiXCR, with one record for every CDR3 protein. The profile covers 300,000 to 400,000 distinct CDR3 sequences, with approximately 10% appearing a single time and about 10% taken by the ten largest. The sequenced material came from blood, either unsorted or a sorted T cell fraction (not recorded which). The receptors shown here come from a female donor with ankylosing spondylitis or in good health (not recorded which).

In its sample, this clonotype was seen many times. V usage is TRBV11-2 and J usage is TRBJ2-4, with 7 bases that match TRBD2. The CDR3 extends over 19 amino acids. Unmatched junction bases numbered 15, after V lost 3 bases and J lost 1 base. CDR1 and CDR2 (germline): SGHAT, FQNNGV. The CDR3 DNA follows: TGTGCCAGCAGCTTTTATCCTCCTGTGAGCGGGACCGCCAAAAACATTCAGTACTTC. Its protein is CASSFYPPVSGTAKNIQYF.

Worth noting for this clonotype: Here the CDR3 omits its conserved ending phenylalanine or tryptophan, so a read error is the likely source. The limits of the CDR3 on the DNA are not certain, so only TCRdb's listed CDR3 is given. V usage is TRBV7-8 and J usage is TRBJ1-1. The CDR3 spans 13 residues, counting both ends. CDR1 SGHVS and CDR2 FQNEAQ come from the germline V gene. The CDR3: CASSLAFGQGLVL.

This clonotype appeared many times. The chain has TRBV10-3 and TRBJ2-2, with D hard to call. Trimming cost V 6 bases and J 6 bases, with 11 bases left between them. Per the germline V gene, CDR1 is ENHRY and CDR2 is SYGVKD. The CDR3 sequence is 13 residues long. In DNA, the CDR3 is TGTGCCATCAGCCCTCAAGGCCCCGGGGAGCTGTTTTTT. This gives the protein CAISPQGPGELFF.

This clonotype was seen ten or more times. CDR3 bases: TGTGCCAGCAGCACAGGCACAGGGGGGCATCAGCCCCAGCATTTT. Translating it yields CASSTGTGGHQPQHF. The chain uses TRBV27 and TRBJ1-5; 8 bases align to TRBD1. V lost 6 bases, J lost 5 bases, and 9 bases stayed unmatched. Germline V lookup: CDR1 MNHEY, CDR2 SMNVEV (reference sequence). CDR3 length: 15 residues.

A few counts support this clonotype. The CDR3 reads CASSQGEGSYEQYF. CDR3 sequence (DNA): TGTGCCAGCTCCCAGGGGGAAGGCTCCTACGAGCAGTACTTC. V and J are TRBV18 and TRBJ2-7; 7 bases match TRBD1. The junction had 5 bases not matched to a gene; V was cut back by 6 bases and J by 0 bases. Germline V gene sequence: CDR1 KGHSH, CDR2 LQKENI. The CDR3 covers 14 residues.

The chain carries TRBV14 and TRBJ2-1; 15 nucleotides align to TRBD2. The germline V gene encodes CDR1 SGHDN and CDR2 FVKESK. The CDR3 runs 19 residues. V shed 4 bases, J shed 4 bases, and the junction held 11 bases outside the gene matches. The CDR3 region is CASSRNPGTSGRNYNEQFF. The CDR3 coding sequence is TGTGCCAGCAGCCGAAACCCCGGGACTAGCGGGAGGAATTACAATGAGCAGTTCTTC.

This clonotype turned up a few times. V usage is TRBV10-3 and J usage is TRBJ2-7; the D is unclear. This CDR3 is 11 amino acids long. The ends were cut back, 3 bases at V and 4 bases at J, with 4 bases in the middle. Germline loops: CDR1 ENHRY, CDR2 SYGVKD. The CDR3 spells CAISDGYEQYF. The CDR3 region has the DNA TGTGCCATCAGTGACGGGTACGAGCAGTACTTC.

In this sample, this clonotype turned up many times. This chain connects TRBV12-3 or TRBV12-4 to TRBJ2-5; D gene unclear. V was shortened by 1 base and J by 3 bases, with 6 bases between the two germline ends. The CDR3 contains 13 residues. The CDR3 coding sequence is TGTGCCAGCAGTTTAGAAGGGAAAGAGACCCAGTACTTC. It yields the protein CASSLEGKETQYF.

The table lists this clonotype with many counts. V is TRBV29-1 and J is TRBJ2-7, with 12 bases lining up with TRBD2. CDR3 length: 13 residues. From germline, CDR1 is SQVTM and CDR2 ANQGSEA. With V trimmed by 5 bases and J by 5 bases, 4 bases remained unmatched. CDR3 sequence (DNA): TGCAGCGTTAGAAGGACTAGCGGGAACGAGCAGTACTTC. Amino acid sequence: CSVRRTSGNEQYF.

This clonotype was seen many times. The gene calls are TRBV28 and TRBJ2-3; D may be TRBD2 (6 bases). Germline loops: CDR1 MDHEN, CDR2 SYDVKM. The V end lost 5 bases, the J end lost 2 bases, and 14 bases lay between the germline ends. The CDR3 is made up of 15 amino acids. CDR3 region: CASSLGTGVTDTQYF. The CDR3 region has the DNA TGTGCCAGCAGTCTCGGGACTGGGGTCACAGATACGCAGTATTTT.

This clonotype was observed many times. The rearrangement links TRBV29-1 to TRBJ2-7; D is undetermined. Looked up from germline, CDR1 is SQVTM and CDR2 is ANQGSEA. This CDR3 contains 12 residues. V dropped 5 bases and J dropped 1 base, with 9 bases sitting between them. In DNA, the CDR3 is TGCAGCGTTACCTCGAGGTCCTACGAGCAGTACTTC. Translated: CSVTSRSYEQYF.

With regard to this clonotype: Just one base apart from a much larger clone, this may be a read error. The genes are TRBV7-2 and TRBJ2-3, with 7 positions matching TRBD2. The CDR3 runs 16 residues. In germline, CDR1 is SGHTA, CDR2 FQGNSA. The CDR3 sequence: CASSSWTRSGTDTHYF. CDR3 DNA: TGTGCCAGCAGCTCCTGGACTAGGTCTGGCACAGATACGCATTATTTT. Based on the CDR3 plus reference TRBV7-2 and TRBJ2-3, the full variable domain is GAGVSQSPSNKVTEKGKDVELRCDPISGHTALYWYRQSLGQGLEFLIYFQGNSAPDKSGLPSDRFSAERTGGSVSTLTIQRTQQEDSAVYLCASSSWTRSGTDTHYFGPGTRLTVL.

This clonotype appeared many times. The genes are TRBV9 and TRBJ2-2, with TRBD1 matching 10 bases. With V trimmed by 4 bases and J by 4 bases, 7 bases remained unmatched. Looked up from germline, CDR1 is SGDLS and CDR2 is YYNGEE. This CDR3 region has 16 residues. Here the CDR3 reads CASSKGQGGGTGELFF. The CDR3 coding sequence is TGTGCCAGCAGCAAAGGACAGGGGGGGGGCACCGGGGAGCTGTTTTTT.

The table lists this clonotype with many counts. The rearrangement uses TRBV29-1 and TRBJ2-2, with TRBD1 as a possible D gene (6 bases). CDR3 length: 13 amino acids. CDR1 and CDR2 from the germline V gene are SQVTM and ANQGSEA. V was pared by 3 bases and J by 5 bases, with 10 bases between. In nucleotides, the CDR3 is TGCAGCGTTGACACAGGGTGGACCGGGGAGCTGTTTTTT. Residues: CSVDTGWTGELFF.

This chain connects TRBV4-2 to TRBJ2-2; the D gene is possibly TRBD2 (5 bases). The ends were cut back, 0 bases at V and 8 bases at J, with 16 bases in the middle. Germline V lookup: CDR1 LGHNA, CDR2 YNFKEQ. The CDR3 contains 16 residues. The CDR3 DNA reads as TGTGCCAGCAGCCAAGATACCCAGACATTAGCGGGGGAGCTGTTTTTT. This gives the protein CASSQDTQTLAGELFF.

The chain uses TRBV6-2 or TRBV6-3 and TRBJ2-1; D perhaps matches TRBD2 (6 bases). V was shortened by 10 bases and J by 7 bases, with 8 bases between the two germline ends. The CDR3 covers 10 residues. Germline V CDR1 and CDR2: MNHEY, SVGEGT. The CDR3 is CATRGNEQFF. In DNA, the CDR3 is TGTGCCACGCGGGGAAATGAGCAGTTCTTC.

This clonotype was counted only a few times. The chain has TRBV7-2 and TRBJ1-1; TRBD1 is a possible D gene (6 bases). CDR3 length: 15 amino acids. V lost 1 base and J lost 0, with 9 bases in between. Germline V lookup: CDR1 SGHTA, CDR2 FQGNSA. The CDR3 nucleotides read TGTGCCAGCAGCTTAGAGGGGGTTATGAACACTGAAGCTTTCTTT. As protein: CASSLEGVMNTEAFF.

This clonotype has only a few counts. The genes are TRBV3-1 and TRBJ1-1, with D possibly matching TRBD1 (5 bases). CDR1 and CDR2 (germline): LGHDT, YNNKEL (reference sequence). The ends were cut back, 4 bases at V and 5 bases at J, with 11 bases in the middle. This CDR3 region has 13 residues. The CDR3 here is CASSRAGGTEAFF. The CDR3, as DNA: TGTGCCAGCAGCCGAGCGGGGGGAACTGAAGCTTTCTTT.

Many counts were recorded for this clonotype. This chain uses TRBV7-3 with TRBJ2-3, with TRBD2 matching over 14 bases. CDR1 is SGHTA and CDR2 is FQGTGA in the germline V gene. V lost 1 base to trimming and J lost 0 bases; unmatched junction nucleotides: 12. The length of the CDR3 is 21 residues. Here the CDR3 reads CASSLRFLSTSGRGSTDTQYF. CDR3 bases: TGTGCCAGCAGCTTAAGGTTCCTATCGACTAGCGGGAGGGGAAGCACAGATACGCAGTATTTT.

This clonotype was found a few times. The chain couples TRBV5-1 to TRBJ2-2, with 12 bases lining up with TRBD1. V lost 1 base, J lost 6 bases, and 4 bases stayed unmatched. Per the germline V gene, CDR1 is SGHRS and CDR2 is YFSETQ. This CDR3 spans 16 amino acids. CDR3 nucleotide sequence: TGCGCCAGCAGCTTGAAGGGACAGGGGGCGGCCGGGGAGCTGTTTTTT. Translating gives CASSLKGQGAAGELFF.

This clonotype was found many times. The chain joins TRBV20-1 to TRBJ2-3; no reliable D call. Trimming removed 0 bases at V and 7 bases at J, with 8 bases between. In germline, CDR1 is DFQATT, CDR2 SNEGSKA (reference sequence). The CDR3 runs 12 residues. The CDR3 region is CSARDRSYTQYF. For the CDR3, the DNA is TGCAGTGCTAGAGATCGCTCGTATACGCAGTATTTT.